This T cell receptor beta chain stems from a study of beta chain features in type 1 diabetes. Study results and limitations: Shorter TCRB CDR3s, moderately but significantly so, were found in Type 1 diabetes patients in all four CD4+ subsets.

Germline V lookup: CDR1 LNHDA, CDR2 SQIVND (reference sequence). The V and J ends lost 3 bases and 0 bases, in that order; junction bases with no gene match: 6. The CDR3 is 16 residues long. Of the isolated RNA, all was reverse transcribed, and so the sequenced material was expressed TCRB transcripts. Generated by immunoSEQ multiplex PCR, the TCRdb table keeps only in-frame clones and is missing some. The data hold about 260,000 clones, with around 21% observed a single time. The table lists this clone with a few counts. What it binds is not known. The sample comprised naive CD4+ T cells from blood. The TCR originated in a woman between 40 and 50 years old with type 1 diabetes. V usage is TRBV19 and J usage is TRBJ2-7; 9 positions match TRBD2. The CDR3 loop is CASSIASGGFSYEQYF. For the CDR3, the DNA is TGTGCCAGTAGTATCGCCAGCGGGGGGTTCTCCTACGAGCAGTACTTC.